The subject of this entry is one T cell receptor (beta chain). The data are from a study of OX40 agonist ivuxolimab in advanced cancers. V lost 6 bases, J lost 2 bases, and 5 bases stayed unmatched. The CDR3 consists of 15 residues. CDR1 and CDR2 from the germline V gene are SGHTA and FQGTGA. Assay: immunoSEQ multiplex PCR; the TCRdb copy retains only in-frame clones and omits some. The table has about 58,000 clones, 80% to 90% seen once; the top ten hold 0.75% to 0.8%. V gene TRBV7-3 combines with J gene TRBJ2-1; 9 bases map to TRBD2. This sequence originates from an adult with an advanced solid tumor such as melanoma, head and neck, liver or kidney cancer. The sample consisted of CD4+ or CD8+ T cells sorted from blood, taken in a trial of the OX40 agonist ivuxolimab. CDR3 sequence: CASSQPSGAYNEQFF. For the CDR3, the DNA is TGTGCCAGCAGTCAACCTAGCGGGGCCTACAATGAGCAGTTCTTC.